These 14 T cell receptor beta chains originate from one sample sequenced in a study of chemoradiotherapy in HPV16-positive cancers. TCRdb's copy holds only in-frame clones and misses some; the assay was immunoSEQ multiplex PCR. Of tens of thousands of clones listed, 87% were seen once; the top ten hold 2.3%. This material consisted of blood, taken from a patient who underwent chemoradiotherapy. These receptors were collected from a human donor with HPV-associated anogenital cancer.

The genes are TRBV6-5 and TRBJ2-5; TRBD2 matches 7 bases. This CDR3 has 15 amino acids. Per germline, CDR1 MNHEY and CDR2 SVGAGI. V shed 5 bases and J 2 bases; nucleotides not matched to a gene: 8. The CDR3 protein is CASSAPGLTQETQYF. The CDR3 nucleotides are TGTGCCAGCAGTGCTCCGGGACTAACGCAAGAGACCCAGTACTTC.

This chain joins TRBV11-3 and TRBJ2-5; 9 positions agree with TRBD2. V trimming: 4 bases; J trimming: 3 bases; junction bases outside the gene matches: 9. CDR1 SGHNT and CDR2 YENEEA come from the germline V gene. This CDR3 is 16 amino acids long. Here the CDR3 reads CASSSGTRGGEETQYF. The CDR3 DNA is TGTGCCAGCAGCTCAGGGACGCGGGGGGGAGAAGAGACCCAGTACTTC.

This chain links TRBV4-3 with TRBJ1-3; possibly TRBD1 for D (5 bases). The CDR3 sequence is 15 residues long. Germline V CDR1 and CDR2: LGHNA, YSLEER. Trimming stripped 0 bases from V and 3 bases from J, with 9 bases between. CDR3 sequence (DNA): TGCGCCAGCAGCCAAGACTCAGGACATGGAAACACCATATATTTT. Translated, it gives CASSQDSGHGNTIYF.

This chain connects TRBV9 to TRBJ2-1, with a weak D call TRBD2 (5 bases). The CDR3 totals 14 residues. From germline, CDR1 is SGDLS and CDR2 YYNGEE. V was shortened by 4 bases and J by 10 bases, with 18 bases between the two germline ends. CDR3 nucleotides: TGTGCCAGCAGCACCCTTGGCGGGCTCGGGGAGCAGTTCTTC. This codes for CASSTLGGLGEQFF. The variable domain in full, with the rest retrieved from reference TRBV9 and TRBJ2-1, is DSGVTQTPKHLITATGQRVTLRCSPRSGDLSVYWYQQSLDQGLQFLIQYYNGEERAKGNILERFSAQQFPDLHSELNLSSLELGDSALYFCASSTLGGLGEQFFGPGTRLTVL.

The chain couples TRBV29-1 to TRBJ1-6; D might be TRBD1 (6 bases). Germline V gene sequence: CDR1 SQVTM, CDR2 ANQGSEA. This CDR3 comprises 12 residues. V was clipped by 7 bases and J by 6 bases, with 10 bases between them. Here the CDR3 reads CSAHRVNSPLHF. CDR3 in DNA: TGCAGCGCCCACAGGGTTAATTCACCCCTCCACTTT.

The genes are TRBV7-9 and TRBJ2-3, with 12 bases lining up with TRBD2. CDR3 length: 15 residues. Per the germline V gene, CDR1 is SEHNR and CDR2 is FQNEAQ (reference sequence). The ends lost 8 bases at V and 3 bases at J; junction bases unmatched: 6. The CDR3 bases are TGTGCCAGCGGTCGACTAGCGGGAGAAACAGATACGCAGTATTTT. Amino acids: CASGRLAGETDTQYF.

The V gene is TRBV29-1, the J gene TRBJ2-3; D not certain. The CDR3 consists of 12 residues. Looked up from germline, CDR1 is SQVTM and CDR2 is ANQGSEA. The V and J ends lost 6 bases and 1 base respectively, with 8 bases between them. CDR3 residues: CSVGSGTDTQYF. The CDR3, as DNA: TGCAGCGTCGGGTCGGGCACAGATACGCAGTATTTT.

CDR3 sequence: CASSPGGPTNEKLFF. In nucleotides, the CDR3 is TGTGCCAGCTCACCAGGGGGGCCGACTAATGAAAAACTGTTTTTT. J is TRBJ1-4 and V is TRBV18; D might be TRBD1 (6 bases). Germline loops: CDR1 KGHSH, CDR2 LQKENI. This CDR3 contains 15 residues. The V end was cut by 2 bases, the J end by 2 bases, with 9 bases between. Variable domain in full (rest from reference TRBV18 and TRBJ1-4): NAGVMQNPRHLVRRRGQEARLRCSPMKGHSHVYWYRQLPEEGLKFMVYLQKENIIDESGMPKERFSAEFPKEGPSILRIQQVVRGDSAAYFCASSPGGPTNEKLFFGSGTQLSVL.

The chain recombines TRBV9 with TRBJ2-2; D is uncertain. This CDR3 is 14 amino acids long. Germline V gene data show CDR1 as SGDLS and CDR2 as YYNGEE. Trimming pared 0 bases from V and 4 bases from J, leaving 7 bases between. The CDR3 DNA sequence: TGTGCCAGCAGCGTAGTTTGGGGCACCGGGGAGCTGTTTTTT. As protein: CASSVVWGTGELFF.

The chain has TRBV27 and TRBJ2-1; D possibly corresponds to TRBD2 (6 bases). The CDR3 spans 15 residues. Germline CDR1 MNHEY, CDR2 SMNVEV (reference sequence). V dropped 6 bases and J dropped 6 bases, with 18 bases sitting between them. CDR3 coding DNA: TGTGCCAGCAGAACCCTCGGGAGCCCGGGCAATGAGCAGTTCTTC. Protein sequence: CASRTLGSPGNEQFF.

The chain uses TRBV18 and TRBJ2-1, with D possibly matching TRBD1 (6 bases). Per germline, CDR1 KGHSH and CDR2 LQKENI. The CDR3 is made up of 15 amino acids. Trimming took 3 bases from V and 1 from J, leaving 10 bases between them. The CDR3 loop reads CASSPLRGSYNEQFF. The CDR3 nucleotides are TGTGCCAGCTCACCCTTGAGGGGGTCCTACAATGAGCAGTTCTTC.

The rearrangement uses TRBV12-5 and TRBJ1-1; D is unresolved. V lost 6 bases to trimming and J lost 10 bases, with 15 bases between them. The CDR3 contains 12 residues. CDR1 and CDR2 from the germline V gene are LGHNT and FRNRAP. Written as DNA, the CDR3 is TGTGCTAGTGGGCCGGAGATGCGCAGAGCTTTCTTT. It yields the protein CASGPEMRRAFF.

This clone appeared a single time. V usage is TRBV4-1 and J usage is TRBJ2-3, with 15 bases aligning to TRBD2. CDR3 length: 19 amino acids. Germline V CDR1 and CDR2: MGHRA, YSYEKL. The ends lost 4 bases at V and 1 base at J; junction bases unmatched: 9. The CDR3, as DNA: TGCGCCAGCAGCCGTGGCGAGGGACTAGCGGGGGGAGGCACAGATACGCAGTATTTT. The encoded protein is CASSRGEGLAGGGTDTQYF.

This clone was detected once. The chain uses TRBV2 and TRBJ1-1; tentatively, D is TRBD1 (5 bases). The CDR3 has 14 residues. The V end lost 3 bases, the J end lost 5 bases, and 13 bases lay between the germline ends. Germline V gives CDR1 SNHLY, CDR2 FYNNEI. The CDR3 reads CASSDQGRATEAFF. CDR3 DNA sequence: TGTGCCAGCAGTGACCAGGGAAGAGCGACTGAAGCTTTCTTT.